This TCR beta chain is drawn from a study of shared clonotypes between healthy human individuals. Notes on the study in general: Among several donors, roughly 5% of naive CD4 clonotypes were found in common. Only blood samples were collected, and tissue repertoires likely differ. Across subsets, estimated richness was generally greater for naive than for memory populations.

It was across several immunoSEQ plates that each subset's genomic DNA was evenly split. Clones were sequenced by immunoSEQ multiplex PCR, and TCRdb holds only the in-frame ones, with some missing. This sample has roughly 2,500,000 clones, with 80% to 95% found just once. CDR3 length: 15 residues. Trimming cost V 5 bases and J 8 bases; bases outside gene matches: 13. CDR1 SGHNT and CDR2 YENEEA come from the germline V gene. About this clone: Its target is unknown. The sample contains more than one DNA sequence encoding this CDR3.

The specimen sequenced was naive CD4+ T cells from PBMCs. Subset noted: CD45RA+ positively selected. The chain couples TRBV11-3 to TRBJ1-2; 8 nucleotides line up with TRBD1. The TCR comes from a man between 18 and 35 years old in good health. Some clones in this sample may be carry-over from other donors' samples. In DNA, the CDR3 is TGTGCCAGCAGCACCCGGGGACAGGAGGCTTCGGGCTACACCTTC. It specifies CASSTRGQEASGYTF.